The present T cell receptor (beta chain) was sequenced within a study of cytomegalovirus exposure and HLA in healthy donors. General observations from the study: The study found most TCR sequences rare, yet found some public TCRs in many donors.

Note on this clone: Antigen unknown.

PCR primers comprised 60 Vbeta and 13 Jbeta primers. The data were produced by immunoSEQ multiplex PCR, yet TCRdb's version contains in-frame clones alone and is incomplete. Found here are fewer than 200,000 clones, over 65% of them singletons; the top ten hold 0.75% to 0.8%. Sequenced material: PBMCs. The clonotype originates from a female donor in good health and CMV-seronegative.

CDR3 sequence: CAWTLTGGRTYGYTF. The CDR3 DNA follows: TGTGCCTGGACCCTGACAGGGGGCCGGACCTATGGCTACACCTTC. The chain employs TRBV30 and TRBJ1-2, with TRBD1 matching 10 bases. The CDR3 contains 15 residues. Germline CDR1 and CDR2: GTSNPN and SVGIG (reference sequence). V was clipped by 4 bases and J by 4 bases; unmatched bases: 9.